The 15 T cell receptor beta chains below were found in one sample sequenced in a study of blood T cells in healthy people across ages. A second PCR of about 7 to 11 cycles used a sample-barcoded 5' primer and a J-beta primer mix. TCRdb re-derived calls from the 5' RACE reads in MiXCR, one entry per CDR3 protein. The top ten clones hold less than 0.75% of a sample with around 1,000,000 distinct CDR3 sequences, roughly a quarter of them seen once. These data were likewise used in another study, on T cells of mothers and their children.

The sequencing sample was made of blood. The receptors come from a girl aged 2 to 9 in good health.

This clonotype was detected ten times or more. Here the CDR3 reads CASSLDRDGYTF. The CDR3 DNA is TGTGCCAGCAGTCTCGACAGGGACGGCTACACCTTC. V gene TRBV12-3 or TRBV12-4 combines with J gene TRBJ1-2; TRBD1 aligns across 7 bases. With V trimmed by 5 bases and J by 8 bases, 5 bases remained unmatched. The CDR3 sequence is 12 residues long.

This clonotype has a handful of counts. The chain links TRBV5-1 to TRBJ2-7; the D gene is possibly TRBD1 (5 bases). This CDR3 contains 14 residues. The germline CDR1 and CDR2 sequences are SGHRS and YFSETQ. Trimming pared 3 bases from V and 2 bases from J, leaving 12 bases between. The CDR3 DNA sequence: TGCGCCAGCAGCTCATATGGGGCCACCTACGAGCAGTACTTC. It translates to CASSSYGATYEQYF.

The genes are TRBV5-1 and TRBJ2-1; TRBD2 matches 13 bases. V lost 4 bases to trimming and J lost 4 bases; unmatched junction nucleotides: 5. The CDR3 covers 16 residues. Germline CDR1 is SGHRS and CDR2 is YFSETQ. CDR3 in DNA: TGCGCCAGCAGCGATATACTAGCGGGGGGGTACAATGAGCAGTTCTTC. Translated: CASSDILAGGYNEQFF.

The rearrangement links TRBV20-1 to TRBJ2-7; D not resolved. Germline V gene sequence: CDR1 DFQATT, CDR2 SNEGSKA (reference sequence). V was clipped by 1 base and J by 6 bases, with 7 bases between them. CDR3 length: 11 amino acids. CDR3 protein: CSARVQREQYF. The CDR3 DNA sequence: TGCAGTGCTAGAGTGCAGCGCGAGCAGTACTTC.

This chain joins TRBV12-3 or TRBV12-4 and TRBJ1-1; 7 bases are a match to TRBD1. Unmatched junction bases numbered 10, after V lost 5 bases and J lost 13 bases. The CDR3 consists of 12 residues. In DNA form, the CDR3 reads TGTGCCAGCAGTCCCTCGAAAGCAGGGGGTTTCTTT. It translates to CASSPSKAGGFF.

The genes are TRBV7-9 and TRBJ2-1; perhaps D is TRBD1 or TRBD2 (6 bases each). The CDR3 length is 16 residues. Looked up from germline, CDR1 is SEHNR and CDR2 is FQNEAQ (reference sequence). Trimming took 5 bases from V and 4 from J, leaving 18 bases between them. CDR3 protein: CASSEGGVAAYNEQFF. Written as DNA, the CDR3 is TGTGCCAGCAGCGAAGGGGGAGTAGCGGCTTACAATGAGCAGTTCTTC.

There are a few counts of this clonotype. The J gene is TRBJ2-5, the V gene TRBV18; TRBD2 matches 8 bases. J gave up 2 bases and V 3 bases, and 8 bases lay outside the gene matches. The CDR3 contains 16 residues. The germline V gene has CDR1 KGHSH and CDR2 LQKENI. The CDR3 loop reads CASSPSSGSLQETQYF. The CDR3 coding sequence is TGTGCCAGCTCACCGTCGAGCGGGAGCCTTCAAGAGACCCAGTACTTC.

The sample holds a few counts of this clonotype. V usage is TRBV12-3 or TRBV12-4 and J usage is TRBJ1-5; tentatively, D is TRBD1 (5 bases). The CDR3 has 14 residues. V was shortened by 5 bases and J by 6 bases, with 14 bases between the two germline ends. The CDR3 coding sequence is TGTGCCAGCAGTCTAGGGACTCCTCGTCAGCCCCAGCATTTT. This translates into CASSLGTPRQPQHF.

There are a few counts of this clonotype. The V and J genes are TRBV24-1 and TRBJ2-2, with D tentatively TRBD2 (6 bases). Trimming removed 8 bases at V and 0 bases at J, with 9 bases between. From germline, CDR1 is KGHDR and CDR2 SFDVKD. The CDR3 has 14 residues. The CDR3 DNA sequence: TGTGCCACCACGGCGGGAACGAACACCGGGGAGCTGTTTTTT. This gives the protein CATTAGTNTGELFF.

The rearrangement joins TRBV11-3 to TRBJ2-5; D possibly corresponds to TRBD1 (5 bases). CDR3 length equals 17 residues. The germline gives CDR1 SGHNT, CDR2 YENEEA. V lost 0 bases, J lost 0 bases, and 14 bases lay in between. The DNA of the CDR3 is TGTGCCAGCAGCTTAGATCGTACAGGATCGTACCAAGAGACCCAGTACTTC. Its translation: CASSLDRTGSYQETQYF.

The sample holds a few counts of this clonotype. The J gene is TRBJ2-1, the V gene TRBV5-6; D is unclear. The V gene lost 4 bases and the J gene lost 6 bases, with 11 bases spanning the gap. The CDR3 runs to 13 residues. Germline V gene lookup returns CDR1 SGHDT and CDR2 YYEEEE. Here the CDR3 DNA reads TGTGCCAGCAGCCGCGAGTCTCCCAATGAGCAGTTCTTC. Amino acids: CASSRESPNEQFF.

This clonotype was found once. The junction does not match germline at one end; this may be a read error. Here the CDR3 reads CAGSLGPGGNEQFF. The CDR3 nucleotides read TGTGCCGGCAGCTTAGGACCGGGAGGGAATGAGCAGTTCTTC. This chain joins TRBV7-2 and TRBJ2-1, with TRBD2 matching over 8 bases. Germline V gives CDR1 SGHTA, CDR2 FQGNSA. This CDR3 comprises 14 residues. Looking up the rest from reference TRBV7-2 and TRBJ2-1 gives the full variable domain: GAGVSQSPSNKVTEKGKDVELRCDPISGHTALYWYRQSLGQGLEFLIYFQGNSAPDKSGLPSDRFSAERTGGSVSTLTIQRTQQEDSAVYLCAGSLGPGGNEQFFGPGTRLTVL.

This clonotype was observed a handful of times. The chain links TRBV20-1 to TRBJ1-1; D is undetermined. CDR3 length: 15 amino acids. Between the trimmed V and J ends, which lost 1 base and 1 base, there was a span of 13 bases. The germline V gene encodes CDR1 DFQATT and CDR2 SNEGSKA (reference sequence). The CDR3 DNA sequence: TGCAGTGCTAGAGTAACAAAAAAAAGGAACACTGAAGCTTTCTTT. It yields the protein CSARVTKKRNTEAFF.

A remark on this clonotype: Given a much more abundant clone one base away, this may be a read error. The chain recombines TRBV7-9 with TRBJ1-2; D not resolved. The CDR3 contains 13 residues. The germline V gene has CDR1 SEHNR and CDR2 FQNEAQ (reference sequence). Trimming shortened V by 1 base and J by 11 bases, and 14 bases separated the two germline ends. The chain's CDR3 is CASSLDWAQHYTF. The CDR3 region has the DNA TGTGCCAGCAGCTTAGACTGGGCCCAGCATTACACCTTC.

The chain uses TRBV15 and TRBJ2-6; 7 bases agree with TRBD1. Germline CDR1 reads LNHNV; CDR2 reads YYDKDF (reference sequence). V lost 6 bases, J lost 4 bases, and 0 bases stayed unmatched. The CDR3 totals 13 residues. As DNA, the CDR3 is TGTGCCACCAGGGGACAGGGGGCCAACGTCCTGACTTTC. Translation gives CATRGQGANVLTF. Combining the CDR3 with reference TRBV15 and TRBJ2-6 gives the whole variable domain DAMVIQNPRYQVTQFGKPVTLSCSQTLNHNVMYWYQQKSSQAPKLLFHYYDKDFNNEADTPDNFQSRRPNTSFCFLDIRSPGLGDTAMYLCATRGQGANVLTFGAGSRLTVL.